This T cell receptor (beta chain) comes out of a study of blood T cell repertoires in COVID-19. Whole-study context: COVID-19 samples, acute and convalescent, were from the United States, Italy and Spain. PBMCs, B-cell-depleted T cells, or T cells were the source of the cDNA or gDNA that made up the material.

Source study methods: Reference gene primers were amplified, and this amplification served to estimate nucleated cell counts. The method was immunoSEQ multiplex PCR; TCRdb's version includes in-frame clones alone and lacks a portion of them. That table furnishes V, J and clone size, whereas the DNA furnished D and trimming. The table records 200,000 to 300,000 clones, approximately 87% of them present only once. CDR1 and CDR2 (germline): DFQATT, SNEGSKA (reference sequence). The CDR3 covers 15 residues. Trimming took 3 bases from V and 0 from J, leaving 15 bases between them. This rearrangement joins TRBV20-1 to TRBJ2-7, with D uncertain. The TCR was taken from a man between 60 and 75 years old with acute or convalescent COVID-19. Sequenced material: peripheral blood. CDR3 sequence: CSASNGGTSSYEQYF. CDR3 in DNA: TGCAGTGCTAGTAATGGCGGTACCAGCTCCTACGAGCAGTACTTC.